This T cell receptor beta chain was retrieved from a study of blood T cells in healthy people across ages. Study findings and constraints: Higher diversity, along with more naive CD4+ cells, distinguished long-lived donors from aged donors. Donor CMV infection status was unknown, possibly confounding age-related changes in expanded clonotypes.

Trimming removed 5 bases from V and 3 bases from J, with 13 bases in between. The CDR3 contains 15 residues. The germline V gene encodes CDR1 SGHTA and CDR2 FQGNSA. Together with a sample-barcoded 5' primer, a J-beta primer mix was included in a second PCR lasting roughly 6 to 12 cycles. From each sample, at least 2.5 million paired-end reads containing CDR3 were obtained. Via MiXCR, TCRdb re-called the 5' RACE reads, giving one row per CDR3 protein. This sample carries hundreds of thousands of distinct CDR3 sequences, 40% to 50% of them seen once, and the ten largest clones take under 20%. This clonotype has ten or more counts. Its antigen is unknown.

Material: blood. The chain recombines TRBV7-2 with TRBJ1-4, with D unresolved. The sequence came from a man between 60 and 75 years old in good health. The CDR3 nucleotides read TGTGCCAGCAGCCCGCGACCGGAACCTAATGAAAAACTGTTTTTT. It specifies CASSPRPEPNEKLFF.